These 13 T cell receptor beta chains share one sample of origin, sequenced in a study of cytomegalovirus exposure and HLA in healthy donors. PCR involved 60 Vbeta and 13 Jbeta primers. The data were produced by immunoSEQ multiplex PCR, yet TCRdb's version contains in-frame clones alone and is incomplete. In the table there are approximately 76,000 clones, about 60% of which are singletons. Material for sequencing was PBMCs. These receptors came from a man aged 25 to 40 in good health and CMV-seropositive.

DNA for the CDR3: TGCGCCAGCAGCCCGCCCGGGTCCCAAGAGACCCAGTACTTC. This translates into CASSPPGSQETQYF. The chain carries TRBV5-1 and TRBJ2-5; D call uncertain. The V gene lost 4 bases and the J gene lost 1 base, with 11 bases spanning the gap. The CDR3 sequence is 14 residues long. The germline V gene has CDR1 SGHRS and CDR2 YFSETQ.

The sample holds a few counts of this clone. CDR3 bases: TGCAGCAGTACAGGGTTGGATAATGAAAAACTGTTTTTT. Translating gives CSSTGLDNEKLFF. This rearrangement joins TRBV29-1 to TRBJ1-4, with D possibly being TRBD1 (6 bases). CDR3 size: 13 residues. The V end lost 8 bases, the J end lost 4 bases, and 14 bases lay between the germline ends. Germline-derived CDR1 and CDR2 are SQVTM and ANQGSEA.

The rearrangement joins TRBV11-2 to TRBJ2-1; D ambiguous. Per the germline V gene, CDR1 is SGHAT and CDR2 is FQNNGV. The CDR3 consists of 15 residues. Trimming took 1 base from V and 4 from J, leaving 11 bases between them. The CDR3 reads CASSLVFQSYNEQFF. In DNA form, the CDR3 reads TGTGCCAGCAGCTTAGTTTTTCAGTCGTACAATGAGCAGTTCTTC.

The chain is built from TRBV27 and TRBJ2-5; 7 nucleotides align to TRBD1. With 8 bases clipped from V and 5 bases from J, the junction kept 8 bases outside the gene matches. Germline values: CDR1 MNHEY, CDR2 SMNVEV (reference sequence). This CDR3 is 13 amino acids long. CDR3 residues: CASGSDRAETQYF. The CDR3 bases are TGTGCCAGCGGATCTGACAGGGCTGAGACCCAGTACTTC.

This sequence joins TRBV6-5 and TRBJ1-1; D not certain. This CDR3 has 14 amino acids. V was trimmed by 5 bases and J by 1 base, leaving 11 bases between them. CDR1 and CDR2 from the germline V gene are MNHEY and SVGAGI. In DNA, the CDR3 is TGTGCCAGCAGTCCTCCGGGGTCGAACACTGAAGCTTTCTTT. Its translation: CASSPPGSNTEAFF.

The chain links TRBV28 to TRBJ2-3; 9 nucleotides agree with TRBD2. V was pared by 6 bases and J by 2 bases, with 6 bases of the junction left unmatched. The germline gives CDR1 MDHEN, CDR2 SYDVKM. The CDR3 runs to 15 residues. The CDR3 protein is CASRPSGVLTDTQYF. Here the CDR3 DNA reads TGTGCCAGCAGACCTAGCGGGGTCCTCACAGATACGCAGTATTTT.

The chain combines TRBV6-1 with TRBJ2-5, with D maybe TRBD2 (6 bases). The germline gives CDR1 MNHNS, CDR2 SASEGT. This CDR3 has 14 amino acids. V lost 2 bases and J 3 bases, leaving 10 bases between the germline ends. In DNA form, the CDR3 reads TGTGCCAGCAGTGAATGGGGACTGGAAGAGACCCAGTACTTC. This sequence encodes CASSEWGLEETQYF.

Points on this clone: Within the sample, other DNA sequences also encode this same CDR3. This rearrangement joins TRBV28 to TRBJ1-2; D uncertain. The germline V and J ends were trimmed by 5 bases and 4 bases, with 14 bases remaining between them. This CDR3 spans 14 amino acids. Germline V gene data show CDR1 as MDHEN and CDR2 as SYDVKM. The CDR3, as DNA: TGTGCCAGCAGTCTATCCGACAAAATCTATGGCTACACCTTC. This encodes CASSLSDKIYGYTF.

The chain couples TRBV27 to TRBJ2-1; 9 bases are shared with TRBD2. Losses at the gene ends were 6 bases for V and 4 bases for J; bases not matched to a gene: 7. CDR1 is MNHEY, CDR2 SMNVEV, per germline (reference sequence). This CDR3 region has 15 residues. The CDR3 here is CASSQGLARYNEQFF. Here the CDR3 DNA reads TGTGCCAGCAGCCAAGGACTAGCGAGGTACAATGAGCAGTTCTTC.

The chain links TRBV14 to TRBJ1-2; D gene uncertain. The germline V gene encodes CDR1 SGHDN and CDR2 FVKESK. This CDR3 spans 13 amino acids. V lost 2 bases to trimming and J lost 9 bases, with 13 bases between them. Here the CDR3 reads CASSQPQSLRYTF. CDR3 in DNA: TGTGCCAGCAGCCAACCACAGAGCCTTCGCTACACCTTC.

The chain uses TRBV30 and TRBJ2-7; 7 bases are shared with TRBD1. The CDR3 contains 12 residues. With V trimmed by 8 bases and J by 0 bases, 4 bases remained unmatched. Germline V gene sequence: CDR1 GTSNPN, CDR2 SVGIG (reference sequence). The CDR3, as DNA: TGTGCCGCCCGACAGGGCTCCTACGAGCAGTACTTC. Protein: CAARQGSYEQYF.

This sequence joins TRBV2 and TRBJ2-7, with TRBD1 matching 11 bases. Germline V CDR1 and CDR2: SNHLY, FYNNEI. The CDR3 contains 15 residues. After removal of 6 bases from V and 0 bases from J, the junction contained 4 bases not matched to a gene. Written as DNA, the CDR3 is TGTGCCAGCAGAACCGGGACAGGGGGCTCCTACGAGCAGTACTTC. It yields the protein CASRTGTGGSYEQYF. Looking up the rest from reference TRBV2 and TRBJ2-7 gives the full variable domain: EPEVTQTPSHQVTQMGQEVILRCVPISNHLYFYWYRQILGQKVEFLVSFYNNEISEKSEIFDDQFSVERPDGSNFTLKIRSTKLEDSAMYFCASRTGTGGSYEQYFGPGTRLTVT.

V gene TRBV5-1 combines with J gene TRBJ1-3; the match to TRBD1 covers 9 bases. From germline, CDR1 is SGHRS and CDR2 YFSETQ. The junction had 9 bases not matched to a gene; V was cut back by 4 bases and J by 4 bases. The CDR3 has 16 residues. Here the CDR3 DNA reads TGCGCCAGCAGCCCGGGACAGGGCACCTTCGGAAACACCATATATTTT. This translates into CASSPGQGTFGNTIYF.